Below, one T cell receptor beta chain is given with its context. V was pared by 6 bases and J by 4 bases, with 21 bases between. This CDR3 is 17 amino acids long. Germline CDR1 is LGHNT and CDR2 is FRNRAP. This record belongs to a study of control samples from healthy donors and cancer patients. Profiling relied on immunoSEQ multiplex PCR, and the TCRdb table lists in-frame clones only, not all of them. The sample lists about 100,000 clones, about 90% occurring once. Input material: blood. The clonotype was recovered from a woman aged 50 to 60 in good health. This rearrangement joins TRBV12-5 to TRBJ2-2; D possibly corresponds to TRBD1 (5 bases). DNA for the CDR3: TGTGCTAGTGGACCGAGAGGCAAGGGGTCGAGCACCGGGGAGCTGTTTTTT. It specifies CASGPRGKGSSTGELFF.